This T cell receptor beta chain was documented in a study of blood T cell repertoires in COVID-19. At the level of the study: Sites in the United States, Italy and Spain provided acute and convalescent COVID-19 samples. PBMCs, B-cell-depleted T cells, or T cells were the source of the cDNA or gDNA that made up the material.

CDR1 MNHEY and CDR2 SVGEGT come from the germline V gene. This CDR3 has 14 amino acids. Original methodology: Reference gene primer amplification yielded estimated nucleated cell counts. Some clones are missing from TCRdb's copy, which holds only in-frame ones; the method was immunoSEQ multiplex PCR. V and J calls and clone size are those listed in that table; D and trimming were worked out from the DNA. Of under 110,000 clones in the sample, around 87% are singletons; the top ten hold 11%. A remark on this clone: The junction departs from the called germline gene at one end, perhaps through a read error.

The sample was peripheral blood. This chain connects TRBV6-2 or TRBV6-3 to TRBJ2-7; 13 nucleotides align to TRBD2. This receptor was obtained from a young woman with acute or convalescent COVID-19. CDR3 sequence reads: CASSDSGLAGRQYF. The CDR3, as DNA: TGTGCCAGCAGTGACTCGGGACTAGCGGGGAGGCAGTACTTC.